These 18 T cell receptor beta chains were sequenced from one sample in a study of synovial regulatory T cells in juvenile arthritis. Profiling relied on immunoSEQ multiplex PCR, and the TCRdb table lists in-frame clones only, not all of them. The sample yields roughly 8,000 clones, of which the top ten take up under 2%. Input material: Treg cells from blood. Stated subset: remaining (HLA-DR-negative) circulating blood Treg cells. The receptors derive from a donor aged 2-35 years with juvenile idiopathic arthritis.

The gene calls are TRBV6-1 and TRBJ2-3; TCRdb lists TRBD1, though no DNA is available to test this call. The germline gives CDR1 MNHNS, CDR2 SASEGT. The CDR3 length is 12 residues. The record lacks a DNA sequence. The CDR3 sequence is CASRWGLDTQYF.

The rearrangement joins TRBV11-1 to TRBJ2-3; the TCRdb D gene call, TRBD2, has no DNA to confirm it. The CDR3 contains 13 residues. No DNA was logged. The germline V gene has CDR1 SGHAT and CDR2 FQDESV (reference sequence). CDR3 sequence reads: CASQSGVGATQYF.

The CDR3 loop is CASTPVRESYGYTF. The chain joins TRBV6-1 to TRBJ1-2. This CDR3 contains 14 residues. No coding sequence is recorded. Germline V lookup: CDR1 MNHNS, CDR2 SASEGT.

The chain joins TRBV19 to TRBJ1-2; TCRdb outputs TRBD1, but without DNA this stays unchecked. Germline loops: CDR1 LNHDA, CDR2 SQIVND (reference sequence). The CDR3 is made up of 13 amino acids. The record lacks a DNA sequence. CDR3 residues: CASSRQGASGYTF.

The gene calls are TRBV6-6 and TRBJ1-4. Looked up from germline, CDR1 is MNHNY and CDR2 is SVGAGI (reference sequence). The CDR3 has 14 amino acids. The record lacks a DNA sequence. CDR3: CASSGGLTNEKLFF.

The V and J genes are TRBV7-2 and TRBJ2-7; TCRdb's D gene call, TRBD1, goes unchecked for lack of DNA. Germline V lookup: CDR1 SGHTA, CDR2 FQGNSA. The CDR3 extends over 15 amino acids. A DNA sequence was not provided. The CDR3 sequence is CASSRTGGYWDEQYF.

The chain has TRBV5-5 and TRBJ2-1; checking the TCRdb D call of TRBD2 is not possible without DNA. CDR1 and CDR2 (germline): SGHKS, YYEKEE (reference sequence). The CDR3 extends over 16 amino acids. The nucleotide record is missing. CDR3 amino acids: CASSLRVLAGEGEQFF.

This chain joins TRBV7-2 and TRBJ2-5; the TCRdb call, TRBD2, lacks DNA for checking. The germline CDR1 and CDR2 sequences are SGHTA and FQGNSA. This CDR3 is built from 14 residues. Only the protein sequence is given. CDR3 region: CASTLSGESYEQYF. Looking up the rest from reference TRBV7-2 and TRBJ2-5 gives the full variable domain: GAGVSQSPSNKVTEKGKDVELRCDPISGHTALYWYRQSLGQGLEFLIYFQGNSAPDKSGLPSDRFSAERTGGSVSTLTIQRTQQEDSAVYLCASTLSGESYEQYFGPGTRLLVL.

The V call is TRBV29-1, the J call TRBJ2-1; the TRBD2 assignment by TCRdb is unverifiable without DNA. The CDR3 is made up of 14 amino acids. Only the protein is available. Per the germline V gene, CDR1 is SQVTM and CDR2 is ANQGSEA. CDR3 residues: CSATATSGPNEQFF.

The chain uses TRBV5-1 and TRBJ2-1; TCRdb picks TRBD1, but there is no DNA to check that call. CDR1 and CDR2 (germline): SGHRS, YFSETQ. CDR3 size: 15 residues. No DNA accompanies this entry. CDR3 sequence reads: CASSLRRQDYNEQFF. Looking up the rest from reference TRBV5-1 and TRBJ2-1 gives the full variable domain: KAGVTQTPRYLIKTRGQQVTLSCSPISGHRSVSWYQQTPGQGLQFLFEYFSETQRNKGNFPGRFSGRQFSNSRSEMNVSTLELGDSALYLCASSLRRQDYNEQFFGPGTRLTVL.

The chain joins TRBV4-2 to TRBJ1-1; without DNA, the TCRdb call of TRBD1 cannot be checked. The CDR3 consists of 15 residues. No DNA sequence was recorded. Germline CDR1 LGHNA, CDR2 YNFKEQ. CDR3 sequence: CASSPRTGDLTEAFF.

The V gene is TRBV19, the J gene TRBJ2-3; TCRdb calls TRBD2, which cannot be checked without DNA. The CDR3 runs to 14 residues. The DNA is not on file. Germline V gene sequence: CDR1 LNHDA, CDR2 SQIVND (reference sequence). CDR3 sequence reads: CASSIVRGTDTQYF. The full variable domain, completed using reference TRBV19 and TRBJ2-3, is DGGITQSPKYLFRKEGQNVTLSCEQNLNHDAMYWYRQDPGQGLRLIYYSQIVNDFQKGDIAEGYSVSREKKESFPLTVTSAQKNPTAFYLCASSIVRGTDTQYFGPGTRLTVL.

The rearrangement joins TRBV12-5 to TRBJ2-3; there is no DNA to check the TCRdb D call of TRBD2. The CDR3 spans 17 residues. The coding DNA is unavailable. Germline CDR1 reads LGHNT; CDR2 reads FRNRAP. CDR3 sequence reads: CASAGGAGGPITDTQYF. Based on the CDR3 plus reference TRBV12-5 and TRBJ2-3, the full variable domain is DARVTQTPRHKVTEMGQEVTMRCQPILGHNTVFWYRQTMMQGLELLAYFRNRAPLDDSGMPKDRFSAEMPDATLATLKIQPSEPRDSAVYFCASAGGAGGPITDTQYFGPGTRLTVL.

V gene TRBV6-5 combines with J gene TRBJ2-3; the D call of TRBD2 rests on TCRdb alone, since no DNA is present to check it. The CDR3 is 13 amino acids. The DNA is unrecorded. The germline gives CDR1 MNHEY, CDR2 SVGAGI. The CDR3 loop is CASRTYYTDTQYF.

V gene TRBV6-5 combines with J gene TRBJ2-7; TCRdb returns TRBD1, unconfirmable since there is no DNA. Germline-derived CDR1 and CDR2 are MNHEY and SVGAGI. The CDR3 has 14 residues. DNA is not recorded here. This chain's CDR3 is CASSRWGQGHEQYF.

The chain is built from TRBV18 and TRBJ1-1; TCRdb's assignment of TRBD1 cannot be checked, as there is no DNA. CDR3 length equals 15 residues. No DNA is recorded. Germline CDR1 and CDR2: KGHSH and LQKENI. This CDR3 is CASSLVTGGDTEAFF.

By frequency, this clone registers medium-sized. This sequence joins TRBV27 and TRBJ2-7; TCRdb calls TRBD2, which cannot be checked without DNA. Germline V gene data show CDR1 as MNHEY and CDR2 as SMNVEV (reference sequence). CDR3 length equals 7 residues. DNA is not on record. This CDR3 is CATSPSV.

The chain has TRBV9 and TRBJ1-5. The CDR3 covers 15 residues. This entry has no DNA. Per germline, CDR1 SGDLS and CDR2 YYNGEE. CDR3 in amino acids: CASSRDSQRNQPQHF.